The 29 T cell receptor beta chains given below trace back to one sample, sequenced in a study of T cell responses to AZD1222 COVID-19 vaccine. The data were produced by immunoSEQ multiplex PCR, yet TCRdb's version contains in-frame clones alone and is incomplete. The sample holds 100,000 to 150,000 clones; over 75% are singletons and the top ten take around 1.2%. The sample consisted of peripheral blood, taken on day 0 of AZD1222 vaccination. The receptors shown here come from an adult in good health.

CDR3: CASSWAGGEQFF. The CDR3 nucleotides read TGCGCCAGCAGTTGGGCGGGGGGTGAGCAGTTCTTC. The chain recombines TRBV5-1 with TRBJ2-1, with 8 bases lining up with TRBD2. V dropped 5 bases and J dropped 9; count of bases not matched to a gene: 4. Germline V CDR1 and CDR2: SGHRS, YFSETQ. CDR3 size: 12 residues. The variable domain in full, completed from reference TRBV5-1 and TRBJ2-1, reads KAGVTQTPRYLIKTRGQQVTLSCSPISGHRSVSWYQQTPGQGLQFLFEYFSETQRNKGNFPGRFSGRQFSNSRSEMNVSTLELGDSALYLCASSWAGGEQFFGPGTRLTVL.

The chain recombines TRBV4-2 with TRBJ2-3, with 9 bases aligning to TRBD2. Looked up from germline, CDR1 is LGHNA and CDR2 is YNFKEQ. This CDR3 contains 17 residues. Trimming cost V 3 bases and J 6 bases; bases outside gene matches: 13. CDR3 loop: CASSQVGGGATTDTQYF. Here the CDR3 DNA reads TGTGCCAGCAGCCAGGTGGGCGGGGGGGCGACTACGGATACGCAGTATTTT.

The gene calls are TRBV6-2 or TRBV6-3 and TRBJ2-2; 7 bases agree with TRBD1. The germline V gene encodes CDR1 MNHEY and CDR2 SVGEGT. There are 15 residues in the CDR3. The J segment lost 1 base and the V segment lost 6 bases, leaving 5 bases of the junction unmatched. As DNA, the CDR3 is TGTGCCAGCAGCGGGACAGTGCTGAACACCGGGGAGCTGTTTTTT. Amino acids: CASSGTVLNTGELFF.

DNA of the CDR3: TGCAGCGTTGAAGGTGGCAGGGGGCCCACAGATACGCAGTATTTT. This gives the protein CSVEGGRGPTDTQYF. The rearrangement links TRBV29-1 to TRBJ2-3, with 8 bases identical to TRBD1. The ends lost 1 base at V and 2 bases at J; junction bases unmatched: 5. Germline CDR1 is SQVTM and CDR2 is ANQGSEA. This CDR3 is 15 amino acids long.

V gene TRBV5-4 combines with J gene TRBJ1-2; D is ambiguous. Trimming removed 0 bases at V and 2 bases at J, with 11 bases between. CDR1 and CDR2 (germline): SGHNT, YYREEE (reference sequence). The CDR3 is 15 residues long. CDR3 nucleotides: TGTGCCAGCAGCTTGGGGGTAGTGGGGAACTATGGCTACACCTTC. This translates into CASSLGVVGNYGYTF.

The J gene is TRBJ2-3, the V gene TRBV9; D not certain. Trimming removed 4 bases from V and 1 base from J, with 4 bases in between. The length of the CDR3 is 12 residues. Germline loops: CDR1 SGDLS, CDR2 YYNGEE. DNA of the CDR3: TGTGCCAGCAGCCTACGCACAGATACGCAGTATTTT. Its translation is CASSLRTDTQYF.

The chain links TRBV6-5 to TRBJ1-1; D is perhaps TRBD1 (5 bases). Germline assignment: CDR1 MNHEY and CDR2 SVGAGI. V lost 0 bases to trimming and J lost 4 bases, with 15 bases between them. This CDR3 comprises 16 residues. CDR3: CASSYSSGELGTEAFF. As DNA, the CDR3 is TGTGCCAGCAGTTACTCTTCGGGGGAATTAGGCACTGAAGCTTTCTTT.

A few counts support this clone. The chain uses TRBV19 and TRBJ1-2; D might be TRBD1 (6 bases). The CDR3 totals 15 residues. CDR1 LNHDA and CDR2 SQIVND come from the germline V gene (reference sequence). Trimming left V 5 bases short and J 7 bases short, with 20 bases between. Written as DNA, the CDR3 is TGTGCCAGTAGTTCCCCGACAGGACCCCCCGCTGGCTACACCTTC. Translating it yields CASSSPTGPPAGYTF.

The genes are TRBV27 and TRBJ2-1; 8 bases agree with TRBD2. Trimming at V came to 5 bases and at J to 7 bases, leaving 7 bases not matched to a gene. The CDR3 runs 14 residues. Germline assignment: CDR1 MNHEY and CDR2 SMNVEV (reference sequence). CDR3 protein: CASSPGLVWNEQFF. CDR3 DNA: TGTGCCAGCAGTCCGGGACTAGTGTGGAATGAGCAGTTCTTC.

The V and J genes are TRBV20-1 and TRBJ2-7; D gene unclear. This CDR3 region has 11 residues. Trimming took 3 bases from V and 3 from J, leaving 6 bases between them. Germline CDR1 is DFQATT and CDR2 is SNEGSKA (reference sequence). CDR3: CSASKLYEQYF. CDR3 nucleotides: TGCAGTGCTAGTAAACTCTACGAGCAGTACTTC.

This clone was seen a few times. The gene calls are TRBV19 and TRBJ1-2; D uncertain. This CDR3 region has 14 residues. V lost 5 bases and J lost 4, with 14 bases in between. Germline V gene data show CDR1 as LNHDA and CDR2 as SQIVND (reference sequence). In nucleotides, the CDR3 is TGTGCCAGTAGTGATCAGCCCCGAAGCTATGGCTACACCTTC. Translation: CASSDQPRSYGYTF.

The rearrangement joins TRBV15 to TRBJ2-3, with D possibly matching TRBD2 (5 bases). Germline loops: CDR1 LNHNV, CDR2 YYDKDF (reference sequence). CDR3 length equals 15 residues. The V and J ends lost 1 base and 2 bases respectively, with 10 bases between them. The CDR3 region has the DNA TGTGCCACCAGCAGAGGTAGCGAATCCACAGATACGCAGTATTTT. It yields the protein CATSRGSESTDTQYF.

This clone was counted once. DNA of the CDR3: TGTGCCAGCAGCTTATACCCTGAGACAGGAGCCTACGAGCAGTACTTC. Its translation: CASSLYPETGAYEQYF. The V call is TRBV11-2, the J call TRBJ2-7, with TRBD1 as a possible D gene (6 bases). Between the trimmed V and J ends, which lost 2 bases and 2 bases, there was a span of 16 bases. This CDR3 has 16 residues. Per the germline V gene, CDR1 is SGHAT and CDR2 is FQNNGV. Full variable domain (remainder filled in from reference TRBV11-2 and TRBJ2-7): EAGVAQSPRYKIIEKRQSVAFWCNPISGHATLYWYQQILGQGPKLLIQFQNNGVVDDSQLPKDRFSAERLKGVDSTLKIQPAKLEDSAVYLCASSLYPETGAYEQYFGPGTRLTVT.

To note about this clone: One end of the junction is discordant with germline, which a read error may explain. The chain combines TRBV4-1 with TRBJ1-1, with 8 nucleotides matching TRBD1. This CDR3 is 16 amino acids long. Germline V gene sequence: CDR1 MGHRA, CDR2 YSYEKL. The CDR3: CASSSTSGQGITKAFF. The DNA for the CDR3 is TGCGCCAGCAGCTCCACTAGCGGACAGGGTATCACTAAAGCTTTCTTT.

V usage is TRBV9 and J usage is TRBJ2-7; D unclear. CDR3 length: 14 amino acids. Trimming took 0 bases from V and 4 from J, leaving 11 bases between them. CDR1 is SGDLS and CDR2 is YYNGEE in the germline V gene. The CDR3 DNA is TGTGCCAGCAGCGTAGGGGGTTCCCCGTACGAGCAGTACTTC. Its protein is CASSVGGSPYEQYF.

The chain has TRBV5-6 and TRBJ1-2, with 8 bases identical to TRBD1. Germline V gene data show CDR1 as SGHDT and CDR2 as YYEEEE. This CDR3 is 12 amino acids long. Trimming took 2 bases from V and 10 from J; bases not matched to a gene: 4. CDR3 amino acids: CASSFRGRSYTF. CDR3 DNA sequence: TGTGCCAGCAGCTTCAGGGGGCGGTCCTACACCTTC. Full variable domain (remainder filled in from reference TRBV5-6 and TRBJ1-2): DAGVTQSPTHLIKTRGQQVTLRCSPKSGHDTVSWYQQALGQGPQFIFQYYEEEERQRGNFPDRFSGHQFPNYSSELNVNALLLGDSALYLCASSFRGRSYTFGSGTRLTVV.

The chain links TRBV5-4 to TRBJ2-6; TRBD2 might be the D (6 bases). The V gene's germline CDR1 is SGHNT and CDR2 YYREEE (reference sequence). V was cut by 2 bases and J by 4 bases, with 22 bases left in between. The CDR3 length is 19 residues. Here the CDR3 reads CASSFPGLLRKGGANVLTF. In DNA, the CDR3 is TGTGCCAGCAGCTTCCCGGGACTCCTACGGAAGGGAGGGGCCAACGTCCTGACTTTC.

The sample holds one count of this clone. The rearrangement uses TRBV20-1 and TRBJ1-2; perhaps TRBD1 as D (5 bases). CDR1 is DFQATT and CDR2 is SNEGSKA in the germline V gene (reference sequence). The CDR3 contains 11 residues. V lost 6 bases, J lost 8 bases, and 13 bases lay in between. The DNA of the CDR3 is TGCAGTGCCATTTCAGGGATAGGCTACACCTTC. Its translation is CSAISGIGYTF.

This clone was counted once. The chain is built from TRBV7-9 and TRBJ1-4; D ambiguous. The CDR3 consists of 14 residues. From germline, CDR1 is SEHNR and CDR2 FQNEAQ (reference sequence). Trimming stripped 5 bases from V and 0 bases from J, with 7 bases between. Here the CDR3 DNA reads TGTGCCAGCAGCCGAACAACAACTAATGAAAAACTGTTTTTT. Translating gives CASSRTTTNEKLFF.

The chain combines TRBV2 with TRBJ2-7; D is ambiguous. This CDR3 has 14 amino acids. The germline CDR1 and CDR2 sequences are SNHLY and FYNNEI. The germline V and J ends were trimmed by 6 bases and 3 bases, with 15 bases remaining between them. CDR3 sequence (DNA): TGTGCCAGCAGGGGCCGAGCGTTGATCTACGAGCAGTACTTC. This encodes CASRGRALIYEQYF.

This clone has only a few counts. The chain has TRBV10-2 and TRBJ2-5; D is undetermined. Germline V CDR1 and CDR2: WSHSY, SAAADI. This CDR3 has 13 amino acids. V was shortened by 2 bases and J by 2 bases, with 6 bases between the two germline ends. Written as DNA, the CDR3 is TGCGCCAGCAGTGAGAGACTGCAAGAGACCCAGTACTTC. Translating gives CASSERLQETQYF.

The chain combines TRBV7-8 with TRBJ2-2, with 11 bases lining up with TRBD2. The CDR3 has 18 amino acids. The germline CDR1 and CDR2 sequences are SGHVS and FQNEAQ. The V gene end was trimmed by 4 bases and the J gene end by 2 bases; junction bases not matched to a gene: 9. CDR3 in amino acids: CASSSISSGGRNTGELFF. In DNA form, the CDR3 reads TGTGCCAGCAGCTCAATTTCTAGCGGGGGGCGTAACACCGGGGAGCTGTTTTTT.

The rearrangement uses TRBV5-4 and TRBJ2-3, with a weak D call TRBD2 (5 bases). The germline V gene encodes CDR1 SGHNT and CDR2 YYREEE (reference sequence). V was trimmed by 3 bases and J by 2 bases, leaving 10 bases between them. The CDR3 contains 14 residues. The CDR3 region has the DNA TGTGCCAGCAGCTCAGGACTTGACACAGATACGCAGTATTTT. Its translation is CASSSGLDTDTQYF.

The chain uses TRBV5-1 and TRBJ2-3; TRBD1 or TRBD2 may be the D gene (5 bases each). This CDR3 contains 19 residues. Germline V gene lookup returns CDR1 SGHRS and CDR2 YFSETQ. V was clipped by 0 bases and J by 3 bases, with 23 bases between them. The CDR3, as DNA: TGCGCCAGCAGCTTGGTATTTACCTCCGGGGAAAAGGGGACAGATACGCAGTATTTT. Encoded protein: CASSLVFTSGEKGTDTQYF.

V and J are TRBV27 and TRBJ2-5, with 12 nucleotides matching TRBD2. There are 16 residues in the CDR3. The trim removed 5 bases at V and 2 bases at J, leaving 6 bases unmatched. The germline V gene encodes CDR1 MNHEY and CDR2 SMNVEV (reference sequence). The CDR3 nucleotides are TGTGCCAGCAGTCTTCGACTAGCGGGGGCACAAGAGACCCAGTACTTC. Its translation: CASSLRLAGAQETQYF.

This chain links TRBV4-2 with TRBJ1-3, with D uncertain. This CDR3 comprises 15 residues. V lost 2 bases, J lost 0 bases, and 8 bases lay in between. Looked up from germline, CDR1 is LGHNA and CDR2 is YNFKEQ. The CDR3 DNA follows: TGTGCCAGCAGCCAATCCGTAGGCTCTGGAAACACCATATATTTT. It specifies CASSQSVGSGNTIYF.

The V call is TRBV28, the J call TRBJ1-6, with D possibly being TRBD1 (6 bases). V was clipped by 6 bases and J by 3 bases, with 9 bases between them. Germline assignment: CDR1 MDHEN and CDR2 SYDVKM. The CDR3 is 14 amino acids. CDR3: CASSRDNYNSPLHF. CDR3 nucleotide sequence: TGTGCCAGCAGCCGGGACAACTATAATTCACCCCTCCACTTT.

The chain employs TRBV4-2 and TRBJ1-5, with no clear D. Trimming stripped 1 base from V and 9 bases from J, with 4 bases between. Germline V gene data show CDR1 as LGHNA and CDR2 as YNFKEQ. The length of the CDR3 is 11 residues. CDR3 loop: CASSQGGPQHF. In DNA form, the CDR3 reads TGTGCCAGCAGCCAAGGGGGGCCCCAGCATTTT.

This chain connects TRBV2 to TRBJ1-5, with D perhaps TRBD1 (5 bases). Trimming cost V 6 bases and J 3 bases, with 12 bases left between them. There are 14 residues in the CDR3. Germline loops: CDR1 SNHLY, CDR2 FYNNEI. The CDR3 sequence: CASRETASNQPQHF. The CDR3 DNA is TGTGCCAGCAGAGAGACAGCTTCCAATCAGCCCCAGCATTTT.